The 17 T cell receptor beta chains below were found in one sample sequenced in a study of blood T cell repertoires in COVID-19. Clones were read by immunoSEQ multiplex PCR, and TCRdb kept only the in-frame ones, dropping some. The sample lists about 250,000 clones; approximately 84% were seen once. Sequencing was done on a sample of peripheral blood. Receptor source: a woman aged 80 or over with acute or convalescent COVID-19.

This clone occurred once. The V call is TRBV19, the J call TRBJ2-5, with 10 bases matching TRBD1. The CDR3 totals 14 residues. The trim removed 6 bases at V and 4 bases at J, leaving 5 bases unmatched. Germline assignment: CDR1 LNHDA and CDR2 SQIVND (reference sequence). Written as DNA, the CDR3 is TGTGCCAGTAGAGACAGGGGGCGCGGAGAGACCCAGTACTTC. Translation gives CASRDRGRGETQYF. The variable domain in full, completed from reference TRBV19 and TRBJ2-5, reads DGGITQSPKYLFRKEGQNVTLSCEQNLNHDAMYWYRQDPGQGLRLIYYSQIVNDFQKGDIAEGYSVSREKKESFPLTVTSAQKNPTAFYLCASRDRGRGETQYFGPGTRLLVL.

CDR3 nucleotide sequence: TGTGCCAGCAGTTTTGGACAGGGGGCGCAGGCAGATACGCAGTATTTT. This sequence encodes CASSFGQGAQADTQYF. This chain links TRBV28 with TRBJ2-3; 11 bases align to TRBD1. With 3 bases clipped from V and 4 bases from J, the junction kept 6 bases outside the gene matches. Germline V gene data show CDR1 as MDHEN and CDR2 as SYDVKM. The CDR3 length is 16 residues.

This chain connects TRBV28 to TRBJ1-5; D call uncertain. The CDR3 is made up of 13 amino acids. The V gene lost 7 bases and the J gene lost 9 bases, with 16 bases spanning the gap. Per germline, CDR1 MDHEN and CDR2 SYDVKM. The CDR3 reads CASILAPGRPQHF. The DNA for the CDR3 is TGTGCCAGCATCCTAGCCCCCGGGCGGCCCCAGCATTTT.

The rearrangement links TRBV27 to TRBJ2-1, with 9 positions matching TRBD2. V was pared by 7 bases and J by 4 bases, with 5 bases of the junction left unmatched. This CDR3 comprises 14 residues. CDR1 and CDR2 from the germline V gene are MNHEY and SMNVEV (reference sequence). The CDR3 DNA is TGTGCCAGCATGGATAGCGGGAGTTACAATGAGCAGTTCTTC. Its translation is CASMDSGSYNEQFF.

The J gene is TRBJ1-1, the V gene TRBV28; a possible D gene is TRBD1 (6 bases). Trimming stripped 1 base from V and 9 bases from J, with 9 bases between. CDR3 length: 12 amino acids. Germline CDR1 and CDR2: MDHEN and SYDVKM. The CDR3 nucleotides read TGTGCCAGCAGTTTATACAGGGACCAAGCTTTCTTT. As protein: CASSLYRDQAFF.

The CDR3 sequence is CASSLAQARASPLHF. In nucleotides, the CDR3 is TGTGCCAGCAGCTTAGCACAGGCCAGGGCTTCACCCCTCCACTTT. J is TRBJ1-6 and V is TRBV7-9; D is possibly TRBD1 (5 bases). CDR3 length: 15 amino acids. Germline V CDR1 and CDR2: SEHNR, FQNEAQ (reference sequence). Trimming took off 0 bases at V and 9 bases at J, with 12 bases between the two ends.

The chain is built from TRBV5-4 and TRBJ2-1, with a possible D match to TRBD2 (6 bases). V was pared by 4 bases and J by 5 bases, with 13 bases between. CDR1 SGHNT and CDR2 YYREEE come from the germline V gene (reference sequence). This CDR3 has 14 amino acids. The CDR3 reads CASSTPGVHNEQFF. CDR3 DNA sequence: TGTGCCAGCAGCACCCCGGGGGTACACAATGAGCAGTTCTTC. Full variable domain (missing parts from reference TRBV5-4 and TRBJ2-1): ETGVTQSPTHLIKTRGQQVTLRCSSQSGHNTVSWYQQALGQGPQFIFQYYREEENGRGNFPPRFSGLQFPNYSSELNVNALELDDSALYLCASSTPGVHNEQFFGPGTRLTVL.

V gene TRBV19 combines with J gene TRBJ1-1, with TRBD1 matching 8 bases. The CDR3 is made up of 19 amino acids. J lost 0 bases, V lost 4 bases, and 16 bases had no gene match. In germline, CDR1 is LNHDA, CDR2 SQIVND (reference sequence). Written as DNA, the CDR3 is TGTGCCAGTAGTACACCACCAGGGGGCTCTAGAGGATTGAACACTGAAGCTTTCTTT. Translating gives CASSTPPGGSRGLNTEAFF. Full variable domain (rest looked up from reference TRBV19 and TRBJ1-1): DGGITQSPKYLFRKEGQNVTLSCEQNLNHDAMYWYRQDPGQGLRLIYYSQIVNDFQKGDIAEGYSVSREKKESFPLTVTSAQKNPTAFYLCASSTPPGGSRGLNTEAFFGQGTRLTVV.

This chain uses TRBV3-1 (or the pseudogene TRBV3-2) with TRBJ1-6, with no clear D. Trimming removed 0 bases from V and 10 bases from J, with 7 bases in between. The CDR3 covers 13 residues. Germline V gene data show CDR1 as LGHDT and CDR2 as YNNKEL (reference sequence). For the CDR3, the DNA is TGTGCCAGCAGCCAAGACTACTCCTCACCCCTCCACTTT. It is translated as CASSQDYSSPLHF.

V gene TRBV18 combines with J gene TRBJ1-2, with D unclear. The CDR3 consists of 18 residues. Germline CDR1 and CDR2: KGHSH and LQKENI. The V and J ends lost 2 bases and 1 base respectively, with 20 bases between them. CDR3 DNA sequence: TGTGCCAGCTCACCAGGCATCGCAGGCAATTCATTTAACTATGGCTACACCTTC. It specifies CASSPGIAGNSFNYGYTF.

The CDR3 DNA sequence: TGTGCCAGCAGTTCACGTGGACTAGCGGAAACAGATACGCAGTATTTT. It specifies CASSSRGLAETDTQYF. V gene TRBV28 combines with J gene TRBJ2-3; 10 nucleotides align to TRBD2. Germline CDR1 and CDR2: MDHEN and SYDVKM. The CDR3 spans 16 residues. With V trimmed by 4 bases and J by 3 bases, 7 bases remained unmatched.

This clone has only a few counts. The chain combines TRBV19 with TRBJ1-5; D is possibly TRBD1 (5 bases). CDR1 and CDR2 from the germline V gene are LNHDA and SQIVND (reference sequence). This CDR3 is 13 amino acids long. The ends were cut back, 7 bases at V and 6 bases at J, with 13 bases in the middle. This CDR3 is CASNPGYGQPQHF. The CDR3 bases are TGTGCCAGTAATCCAGGGTACGGTCAGCCCCAGCATTTT.

The chain couples TRBV5-4 to TRBJ2-1, with 13 bases identical to TRBD2. This CDR3 is built from 15 residues. V shed 4 bases and J 6 bases; nucleotides not matched to a gene: 4. The germline V gene has CDR1 SGHNT and CDR2 YYREEE (reference sequence). CDR3 residues: CASSRTSGSFNEQFF. The CDR3 DNA reads TGTGCCAGCAGCAGGACTAGCGGGAGTTTCAATGAGCAGTTCTTC.

About this clone itself: The sample holds other DNA sequences that translate to the same CDR3. V usage is TRBV28 and J usage is TRBJ2-5, with a weak D call TRBD2 (7 bases). The germline CDR1 and CDR2 sequences are MDHEN and SYDVKM. Trimming removed 3 bases from V and 5 bases from J, with 10 bases in between. The CDR3 has 13 amino acids. CDR3 DNA: TGTGCCAGCAGTTTGGGGGGGCGGGAGACCCAGTACTTC. It is translated as CASSLGGRETQYF.

This sequence joins TRBV28 and TRBJ1-2, with D perhaps TRBD1 (6 bases). CDR1 and CDR2 (germline): MDHEN, SYDVKM. V lost 7 bases and J 4 bases, leaving 10 bases between the germline ends. The CDR3 length is 12 residues. DNA of the CDR3: TGTGCCAGCACCACAGGGAGCTATGGCTACACCTTC. This encodes CASTTGSYGYTF.

The chain has TRBV6-1 and TRBJ1-2; 8 bases line up with TRBD1. After removal of 1 base from V and 5 bases from J, the junction contained 12 bases not matched to a gene. The CDR3 runs 17 residues. The germline V gene encodes CDR1 MNHNS and CDR2 SASEGT. DNA for the CDR3: TGTGCCAGCAGTGAAGACTCGACAGGGGCATATCAGTATGGCTACACCTTC. Encoded protein: CASSEDSTGAYQYGYTF.

CDR3 amino acids: CPPHDSSGRSYNEQFF. The CDR3 DNA is TGTCCCCCCCACGACTCTAGCGGGCGCTCCTACAATGAGCAGTTCTTC. The chain has TRBV28 and TRBJ2-1; 8 bases map to TRBD2. The length of the CDR3 is 16 residues. In germline, CDR1 is MDHEN, CDR2 SYDVKM.